The 30 T cell receptor beta chains reported below all come from one sample, sequenced in a study of vaccination and CD4 T cells after COVID-19. Antigens of these TCRs are unknown. The assay that was used to sequence DNA from cultured CD4+ T cells was the Oncomine TCR Beta short-read assay. TCRdb passed the PCR reads through MiXCR, listing each CDR3 protein once. This sample has about 20,000 distinct CDR3 sequences, with approximately 44% found just once. Treatment defined: approximately nine-day PBMC culture with coronavirus spike peptide pools or control peptides (ViraFEST assay). The starting material was CD4+ T cells from blood, cultured in vitro, obtained after SARS-CoV-2 vaccination. These receptors were obtained from a human donor who had recovered from COVID-19.

In its sample, this clonotype was seen a few times. The chain is built from TRBV7-9 and TRBJ1-1, with D perhaps TRBD1 (5 bases). Germline V gene lookup returns CDR1 SEHNR and CDR2 FQNEAQ (reference sequence). The V end lost 5 bases, the J end lost 0 bases, and 13 bases lay between the germline ends. The CDR3 extends over 15 amino acids. CDR3: CASSPREGLNTEAFF. DNA for the CDR3: TGTGCCAGCAGCCCTAGGGAGGGGCTGAACACTGAAGCTTTCTTT.

This clonotype has only one observation. The junction shows a germline mismatch at one end, possibly a read error. The chain recombines TRBV20-1 with TRBJ2-1, with 9 bases lining up with TRBD1. Germline CDR1 and CDR2: DFQATT and SNEGSKA (reference sequence). CDR3 length equals 14 residues. The CDR3: CSAEDRGSYDEQFF. The CDR3 nucleotides read TGCAGTGCTGAGGACAGGGGCTCCTACGATGAGCAGTTCTTC.

CDR3 nucleotides: TGTGCCAGCAGTGAAAGGAGGGACATTCAGTACTTC. This sequence encodes CASSERRDIQYF. J is TRBJ2-4 and V is TRBV2, with D maybe TRBD2 (6 bases). V dropped 2 bases and J dropped 8 bases, with 7 bases sitting between them. Germline values: CDR1 SNHLY, CDR2 FYNNEI. This CDR3 has 12 residues.

V usage is TRBV19 and J usage is TRBJ2-3; the match to TRBD1 covers 9 bases. This CDR3 is built from 17 residues. Looked up from germline, CDR1 is LNHDA and CDR2 is SQIVND (reference sequence). The trim removed 3 bases at V and 4 bases at J, leaving 11 bases unmatched. CDR3 in amino acids: CASSIPTGQGMPDTQYF. The CDR3 DNA is TGTGCCAGTAGTATCCCCACCGGACAGGGGATGCCAGATACGCAGTATTTT.

The sample holds a few counts of this clonotype. The chain has TRBV7-9 and TRBJ1-6; maybe TRBD1 (5 bases). CDR3 size: 15 residues. Between the trimmed V and J ends, which lost 0 bases and 7 bases, there was a span of 10 bases. Looked up from germline, CDR1 is SEHNR and CDR2 is FQNEAQ (reference sequence). The CDR3: CASSLARGTNSPLHF. CDR3 DNA sequence: TGTGCCAGCAGCTTAGCTCGAGGGACGAATTCACCCCTCCACTTT.

This chain joins TRBV20-1 and TRBJ2-2, with D tentatively TRBD1 (5 bases). The CDR3 is made up of 16 amino acids. Trimming left V 0 bases short and J 4 bases short, with 15 bases between. Germline lookup yields CDR1 DFQATT and CDR2 SNEGSKA (reference sequence). CDR3 region: CSARDLRQGSTGELFF. The CDR3 DNA is TGCAGTGCTAGAGATCTGAGGCAGGGTTCCACCGGGGAGCTGTTTTTT.

This rearrangement joins TRBV7-2 to TRBJ2-5, with D possibly matching TRBD2 (5 bases). The CDR3 consists of 14 residues. Between the trimmed V and J ends, which lost 3 bases and 7 bases, there was a span of 15 bases. Germline V gene data show CDR1 as SGHTA and CDR2 as FQGNSA. The CDR3 sequence: CASSFAGRSGTQYF. CDR3 DNA sequence: TGTGCCAGCAGCTTCGCCGGACGGAGCGGGACCCAGTACTTC.

V gene TRBV7-2 combines with J gene TRBJ1-2; D possibly corresponds to TRBD1 (6 bases). Germline lookup yields CDR1 SGHTA and CDR2 FQGNSA. This CDR3 spans 18 amino acids. Deletions cut 4 bases from V and 5 bases from J, with 26 bases between. CDR3 coding DNA: TGTGCCAGCAGCTATTCCGTGGGGGGCACCCGGAATTGGTATGGCTACACCTTC. Residues: CASSYSVGGTRNWYGYTF.

This chain connects TRBV6-1 to TRBJ1-5, with 8 nucleotides matching TRBD1. V was clipped by 11 bases and J by 1 base; unmatched bases: 10. CDR1 is MNHNS, CDR2 SASEGT, per germline. This CDR3 is 15 amino acids long. CDR3 in DNA: TGTGCCGGCCACTCAGGGGGCCCGAGCAATCAGCCCCAGCATTTT. Translation: CAGHSGGPSNQPQHF.

This chain links TRBV5-4 with TRBJ2-4, with 8 bases matching TRBD1. The CDR3 consists of 15 residues. V shed 1 base, J shed 6 bases, and the junction held 6 bases outside the gene matches. Germline V CDR1 and CDR2: SGHNT, YYREEE (reference sequence). The CDR3 sequence: CASSLRQGAGNIQYF. The CDR3 DNA reads TGTGCCAGCAGCTTGCGGCAGGGGGCAGGAAACATTCAGTACTTC. Complete variable domain (other parts from reference TRBV5-4 and TRBJ2-4): ETGVTQSPTHLIKTRGQQVTLRCSSQSGHNTVSWYQQALGQGPQFIFQYYREEENGRGNFPPRFSGLQFPNYSSELNVNALELDDSALYLCASSLRQGAGNIQYFGAGTRLSVL.

The sample holds a few counts of this clonotype. The rearrangement links TRBV19 to TRBJ1-6, with a tentative D call TRBD1 (5 bases). Germline V lookup: CDR1 LNHDA, CDR2 SQIVND (reference sequence). The CDR3 has 16 residues. With 6 bases removed from V and 6 bases from J, the gap between germline ends came to 18 bases. CDR3 bases: TGTGCCAGTAGGACCCTGGCCGGGGGGGGTAATTCACCCCTCCACTTT. Residues: CASRTLAGGGNSPLHF. Together with reference TRBV19 and TRBJ1-6, the CDR3 gives the full variable domain: DGGITQSPKYLFRKEGQNVTLSCEQNLNHDAMYWYRQDPGQGLRLIYYSQIVNDFQKGDIAEGYSVSREKKESFPLTVTSAQKNPTAFYLCASRTLAGGGNSPLHFGNGTRLTVT.

V and J are TRBV6-2 or TRBV6-3 and TRBJ1-2, with 9 bases lining up with TRBD1. The V gene's germline CDR1 is MNHEY and CDR2 SVGEGT. J lost 4 bases, V lost 6 bases, and 0 bases had no gene match. The CDR3 length is 12 residues. This CDR3 reads CASRQGAYGYTF. CDR3 coding DNA: TGTGCCAGCAGACAGGGGGCCTATGGCTACACCTTC.

The rearrangement joins TRBV10-1 to TRBJ2-1; TRBD2 agrees at 9 bases. Germline CDR1 WNHNN, CDR2 SYGVQD (reference sequence). Trimming removed 3 bases from V and 3 bases from J; junction bases left unmatched: 6. The CDR3 totals 16 residues. The CDR3 coding sequence is TGCGCCAGCAGTGATGGAGCGGGAGGAAACTACAATGAGCAGTTCTTC. It yields the protein CASSDGAGGNYNEQFF.

This clonotype was detected a few times. The chain combines TRBV7-2 with TRBJ1-1, with 8 bases lining up with TRBD1. Germline V gives CDR1 SGHTA, CDR2 FQGNSA. The ends lost 1 base at V and 3 bases at J; junction bases unmatched: 10. There are 17 residues in the CDR3. For the CDR3, the DNA is TGTGCCAGCAGCTTAGAAAGTTGGACAGGGTACGACACTGAAGCTTTCTTT. It encodes CASSLESWTGYDTEAFF.

The CDR3 loop reads CASRPTSGGGGYTF. The CDR3 coding sequence is TGTGCCAGCAGACCCACCTCAGGGGGCGGTGGCTACACCTTC. The chain recombines TRBV6-1 with TRBJ1-2, with TRBD1 matching over 8 bases. Germline assignment: CDR1 MNHNS and CDR2 SASEGT. CDR3 length: 14 residues. V shed 6 bases and J 7 bases; nucleotides not matched to a gene: 10.

The V gene is TRBV7-9, the J gene TRBJ2-7; 10 positions agree with TRBD2. Germline CDR1 and CDR2: SEHNR and FQNEAQ (reference sequence). The CDR3 extends over 15 amino acids. Losses at the gene ends were 5 bases for V and 7 bases for J; bases not matched to a gene: 11. CDR3 nucleotide sequence: TGTGCCAGCAGCCTCGTCGCTAGCGGGAGTGAAGAGCAGTACTTC. It translates to CASSLVASGSEEQYF.

The rearrangement links TRBV2 to TRBJ1-5; 12 nucleotides align to TRBD1. The CDR3 extends over 15 amino acids. Germline V gene lookup returns CDR1 SNHLY and CDR2 FYNNEI. V gave up 6 bases and J gave up 7 bases; unmatched junction bases: 7. The CDR3: CASRRDRGRGQPQHF. CDR3 nucleotide sequence: TGTGCCAGCAGACGGGACAGGGGGCGAGGCCAGCCCCAGCATTTT.

V usage is TRBV7-3 and J usage is TRBJ2-1, with D perhaps TRBD2 (5 bases). Trimming stripped 7 bases from V and 6 bases from J, with 22 bases between. The CDR3 is 16 amino acids. The germline CDR1 and CDR2 sequences are SGHTA and FQGTGA. The DNA of the CDR3 is TGTGCCAGCACCGATGAGGGCCAATTTCGTTCCAATGAGCAGTTCTTC. The encoded protein is CASTDEGQFRSNEQFF.

The V and J genes are TRBV5-1 and TRBJ2-5; TRBD2 agrees at 11 bases. The CDR3 has 15 residues. The V gene's germline CDR1 is SGHRS and CDR2 YFSETQ. After removal of 4 bases from V and 2 bases from J, the junction contained 4 bases not matched to a gene. The CDR3 sequence: CASSPGLADQETQYF. The CDR3 DNA reads TGCGCCAGCAGCCCGGGACTAGCGGATCAAGAGACCCAGTACTTC.

A few counts support this clonotype. This chain connects TRBV7-2 to TRBJ1-2; the D is unclear. With 4 bases removed from V and 7 bases from J, the gap between germline ends came to 10 bases. The CDR3 runs 12 residues. Germline V gives CDR1 SGHTA, CDR2 FQGNSA. The chain's CDR3 is CASSSDRGGYTF. For the CDR3, the DNA is TGTGCCAGCAGCTCTGACCGAGGTGGCTACACCTTC.

This clonotype appeared a few times. The chain uses TRBV10-3 and TRBJ1-1; the D is unclear. V lost 0 bases, J lost 0 bases, and 11 bases lay in between. This CDR3 comprises 16 residues. Germline lookup yields CDR1 ENHRY and CDR2 SYGVKD. CDR3 residues: CAISESELEMNTEAFF. The CDR3, as DNA: TGTGCCATCAGTGAGTCAGAGTTAGAGATGAACACTGAAGCTTTCTTT.

As DNA, the CDR3 is TGTGCCAGCAGTGAGGTATCGGGGGCAAGCCCCTATAATTCACCCCTCCACTTT. Amino acids: CASSEVSGASPYNSPLHF. This chain joins TRBV6-1 and TRBJ1-6; D might be TRBD1 (6 bases). The CDR3 covers 18 residues. V was cut by 3 bases and J by 2 bases, with 17 bases left in between. Germline CDR1 is MNHNS and CDR2 is SASEGT.

This clonotype has only a few counts. J is TRBJ2-2 and V is TRBV7-8; D gene unclear. V dropped 5 bases and J dropped 5 bases, with 15 bases sitting between them. CDR3 length: 15 amino acids. Germline V lookup: CDR1 SGHVS, CDR2 FQNEAQ. CDR3 DNA sequence: TGTGCCAGCAGCCCTTTGGACCTGGTGACCGGGGAGCTGTTTTTT. It codes for CASSPLDLVTGELFF. The full variable domain, its missing parts supplied by reference TRBV7-8 and TRBJ2-2, is GAGVSQSPRYKVAKRGQDVALRCDPISGHVSLFWYQQALGQGPEFLTYFQNEAQLDKSGLPSDRFFAERPEGSVSTLKIQRTQQEDSAVYLCASSPLDLVTGELFFGEGSRLTVL.

This chain joins TRBV20-1 and TRBJ2-7; weak D call: TRBD2 (6 bases). Germline assignment: CDR1 DFQATT and CDR2 SNEGSKA (reference sequence). The CDR3 has 13 amino acids. V lost 3 bases and J 1 base, leaving 10 bases between the germline ends. The CDR3 protein is CSASSRGSYEQYF. The CDR3 DNA follows: TGCAGTGCTAGTTCGCGGGGTTCCTACGAGCAGTACTTC.

For the CDR3, the DNA is TGTGCCACCAGTGACCCGGGACGGTGGTCGTCAGATACGCAGTATTTT. Translated, it gives CATSDPGRWSSDTQYF. The chain recombines TRBV24-1 with TRBJ2-3; the D gene could be TRBD1 or TRBD2 (5 bases each). This CDR3 comprises 16 residues. Trimming removed 4 bases at V and 4 bases at J, with 17 bases between. CDR1 and CDR2 from the germline V gene are KGHDR and SFDVKD.

J is TRBJ2-2 and V is TRBV7-3; 10 bases map to TRBD1. Germline lookup yields CDR1 SGHTA and CDR2 FQGTGA. The J segment lost 5 bases and the V segment lost 8 bases, leaving 8 bases of the junction unmatched. The CDR3 has 15 amino acids. The CDR3 DNA reads TGTGCCAGCTCGCCGACAGGGGGCTATACCGGGGAGCTGTTTTTT. Residues: CASSPTGGYTGELFF.

This chain joins TRBV24-1 and TRBJ1-5; a weak D match, TRBD1 (5 bases). CDR1 is KGHDR and CDR2 is SFDVKD in the germline V gene. There are 14 residues in the CDR3. V gave up 9 bases and J gave up 0 bases, with 11 bases separating them. The DNA of the CDR3 is TGTGCCACCGAGGGGACCTATAGCAATCAGCCCCAGCATTTT. It translates to CATEGTYSNQPQHF.

This clonotype was found once. The chain couples TRBV6-2 or TRBV6-3 to TRBJ2-7; 8 bases map to TRBD1. Germline loops: CDR1 MNHEY, CDR2 SVGEGT. With V trimmed by 6 bases and J by 2 bases, 6 bases remained unmatched. This CDR3 spans 14 amino acids. CDR3 amino acids: CASRPGTGPYEQYF. CDR3 coding DNA: TGTGCCAGCAGACCCGGGACAGGCCCCTACGAGCAGTACTTC.

The J gene is TRBJ2-5, the V gene TRBV20-1; 7 bases agree with TRBD1. Germline CDR1 DFQATT, CDR2 SNEGSKA (reference sequence). J lost 4 bases, V lost 6 bases, and 8 bases had no gene match. The CDR3 spans 13 residues. DNA of the CDR3: TGCAGTGCAAGCTCCGGGACAGCAGAGACCCAGTACTTC. It specifies CSASSGTAETQYF.

In its sample, this clonotype ranks as medium-sized. J is TRBJ1-2 and V is TRBV20-1; tentative D call: TRBD1 (6 bases). The CDR3 is 14 amino acids. Germline CDR1 reads DFQATT; CDR2 reads SNEGSKA (reference sequence). V was cut by 5 bases and J by 4 bases, with 17 bases left in between. DNA for the CDR3: TGCAGTGCTTCCCAGGACCAGGGGAGCTATGGCTACACCTTC. The encoded protein is CSASQDQGSYGYTF.